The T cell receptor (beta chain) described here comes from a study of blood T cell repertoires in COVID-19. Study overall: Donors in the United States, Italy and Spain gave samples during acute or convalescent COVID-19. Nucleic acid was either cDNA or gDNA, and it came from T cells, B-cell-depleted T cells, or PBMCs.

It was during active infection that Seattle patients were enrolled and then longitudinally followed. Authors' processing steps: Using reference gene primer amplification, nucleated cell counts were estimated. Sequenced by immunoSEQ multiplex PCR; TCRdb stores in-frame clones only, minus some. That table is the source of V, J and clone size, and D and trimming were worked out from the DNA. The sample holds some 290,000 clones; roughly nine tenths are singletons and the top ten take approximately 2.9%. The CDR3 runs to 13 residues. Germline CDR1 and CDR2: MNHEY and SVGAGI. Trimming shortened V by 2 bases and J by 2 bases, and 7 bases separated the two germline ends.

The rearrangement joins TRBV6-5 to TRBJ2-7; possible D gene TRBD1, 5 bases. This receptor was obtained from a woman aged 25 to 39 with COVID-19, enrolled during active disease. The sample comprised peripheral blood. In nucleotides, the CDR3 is TGTGCCAGCAGTTACCAACAGGCCTACGAGCAGTACTTC. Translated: CASSYQQAYEQYF.